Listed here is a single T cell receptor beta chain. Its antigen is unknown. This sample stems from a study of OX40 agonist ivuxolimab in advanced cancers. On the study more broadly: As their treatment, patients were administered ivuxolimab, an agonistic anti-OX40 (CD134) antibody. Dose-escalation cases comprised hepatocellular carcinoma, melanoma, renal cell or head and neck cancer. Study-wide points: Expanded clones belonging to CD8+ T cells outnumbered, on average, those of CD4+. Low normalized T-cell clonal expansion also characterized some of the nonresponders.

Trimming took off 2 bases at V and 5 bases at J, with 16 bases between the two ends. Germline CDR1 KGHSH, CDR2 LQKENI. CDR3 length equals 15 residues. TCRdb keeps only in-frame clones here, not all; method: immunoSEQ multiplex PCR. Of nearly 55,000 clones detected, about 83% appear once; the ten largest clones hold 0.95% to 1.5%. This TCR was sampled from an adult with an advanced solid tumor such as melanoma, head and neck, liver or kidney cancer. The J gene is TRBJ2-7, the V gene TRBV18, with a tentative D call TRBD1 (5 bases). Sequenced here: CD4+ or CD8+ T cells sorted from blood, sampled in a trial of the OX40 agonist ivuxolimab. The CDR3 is CASSPTSQGRHEQYF. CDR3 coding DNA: TGTGCCAGCTCACCAACTTCGCAGGGTCGGCACGAGCAGTACTTC.